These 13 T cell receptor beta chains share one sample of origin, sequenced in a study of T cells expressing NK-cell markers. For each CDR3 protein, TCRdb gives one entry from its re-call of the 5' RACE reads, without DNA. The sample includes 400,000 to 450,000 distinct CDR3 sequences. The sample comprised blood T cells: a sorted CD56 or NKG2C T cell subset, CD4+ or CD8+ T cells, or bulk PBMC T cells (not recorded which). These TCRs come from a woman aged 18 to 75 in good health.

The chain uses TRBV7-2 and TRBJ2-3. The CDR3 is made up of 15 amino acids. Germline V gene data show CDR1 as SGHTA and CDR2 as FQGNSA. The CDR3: CASSPDLVSTDTQYF.

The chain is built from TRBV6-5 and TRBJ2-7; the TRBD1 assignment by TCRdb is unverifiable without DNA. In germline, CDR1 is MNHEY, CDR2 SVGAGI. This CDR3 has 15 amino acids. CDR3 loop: CASSYSRTGAYEQYF.

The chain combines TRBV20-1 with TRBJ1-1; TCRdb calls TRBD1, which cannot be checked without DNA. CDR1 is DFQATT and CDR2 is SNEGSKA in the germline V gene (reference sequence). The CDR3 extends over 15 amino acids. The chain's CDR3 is CSAIFRTAMNTEAFF.

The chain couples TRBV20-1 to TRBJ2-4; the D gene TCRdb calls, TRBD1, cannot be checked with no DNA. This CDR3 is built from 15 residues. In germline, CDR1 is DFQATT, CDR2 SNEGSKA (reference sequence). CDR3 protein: CSARDWTLAKNIQYF.

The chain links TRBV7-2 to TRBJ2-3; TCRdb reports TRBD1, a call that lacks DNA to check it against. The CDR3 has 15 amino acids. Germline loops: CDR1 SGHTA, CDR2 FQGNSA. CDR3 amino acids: CASSFGQGATDTQYF. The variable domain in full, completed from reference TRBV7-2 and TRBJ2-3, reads GAGVSQSPSNKVTEKGKDVELRCDPISGHTALYWYRQSLGQGLEFLIYFQGNSAPDKSGLPSDRFSAERTGGSVSTLTIQRTQQEDSAVYLCASSFGQGATDTQYFGPGTRLTVL.

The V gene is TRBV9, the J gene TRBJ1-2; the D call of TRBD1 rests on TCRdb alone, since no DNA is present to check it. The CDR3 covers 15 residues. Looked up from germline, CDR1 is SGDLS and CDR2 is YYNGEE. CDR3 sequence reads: CASSVGTGKDYGYTF.

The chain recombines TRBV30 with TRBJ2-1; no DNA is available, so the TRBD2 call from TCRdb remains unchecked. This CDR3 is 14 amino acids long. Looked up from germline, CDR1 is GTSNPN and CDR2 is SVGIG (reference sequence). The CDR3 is CAWSGLAGNDEQFF.

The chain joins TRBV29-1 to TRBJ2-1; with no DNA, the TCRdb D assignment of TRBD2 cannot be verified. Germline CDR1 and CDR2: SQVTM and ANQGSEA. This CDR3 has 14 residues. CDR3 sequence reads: CSVPGLNSYNEQFF.

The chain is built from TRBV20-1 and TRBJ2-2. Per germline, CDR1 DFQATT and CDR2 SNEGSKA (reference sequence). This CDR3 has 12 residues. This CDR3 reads CSAPLGVGELFF.

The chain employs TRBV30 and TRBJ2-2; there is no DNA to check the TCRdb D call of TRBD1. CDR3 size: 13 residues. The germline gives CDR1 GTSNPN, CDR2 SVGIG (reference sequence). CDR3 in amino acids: CASPRENTGELFF.

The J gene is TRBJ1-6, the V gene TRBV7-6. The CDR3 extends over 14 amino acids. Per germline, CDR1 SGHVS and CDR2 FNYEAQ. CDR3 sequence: CASSWQEHNSPLHF.

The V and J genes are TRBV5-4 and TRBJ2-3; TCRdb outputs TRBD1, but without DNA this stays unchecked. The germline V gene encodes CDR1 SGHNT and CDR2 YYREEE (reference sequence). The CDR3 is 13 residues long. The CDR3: CASRQASTDTQYF.

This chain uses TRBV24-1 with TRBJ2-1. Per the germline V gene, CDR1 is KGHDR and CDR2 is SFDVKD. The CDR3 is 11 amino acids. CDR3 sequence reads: CATSLHNEQFF.